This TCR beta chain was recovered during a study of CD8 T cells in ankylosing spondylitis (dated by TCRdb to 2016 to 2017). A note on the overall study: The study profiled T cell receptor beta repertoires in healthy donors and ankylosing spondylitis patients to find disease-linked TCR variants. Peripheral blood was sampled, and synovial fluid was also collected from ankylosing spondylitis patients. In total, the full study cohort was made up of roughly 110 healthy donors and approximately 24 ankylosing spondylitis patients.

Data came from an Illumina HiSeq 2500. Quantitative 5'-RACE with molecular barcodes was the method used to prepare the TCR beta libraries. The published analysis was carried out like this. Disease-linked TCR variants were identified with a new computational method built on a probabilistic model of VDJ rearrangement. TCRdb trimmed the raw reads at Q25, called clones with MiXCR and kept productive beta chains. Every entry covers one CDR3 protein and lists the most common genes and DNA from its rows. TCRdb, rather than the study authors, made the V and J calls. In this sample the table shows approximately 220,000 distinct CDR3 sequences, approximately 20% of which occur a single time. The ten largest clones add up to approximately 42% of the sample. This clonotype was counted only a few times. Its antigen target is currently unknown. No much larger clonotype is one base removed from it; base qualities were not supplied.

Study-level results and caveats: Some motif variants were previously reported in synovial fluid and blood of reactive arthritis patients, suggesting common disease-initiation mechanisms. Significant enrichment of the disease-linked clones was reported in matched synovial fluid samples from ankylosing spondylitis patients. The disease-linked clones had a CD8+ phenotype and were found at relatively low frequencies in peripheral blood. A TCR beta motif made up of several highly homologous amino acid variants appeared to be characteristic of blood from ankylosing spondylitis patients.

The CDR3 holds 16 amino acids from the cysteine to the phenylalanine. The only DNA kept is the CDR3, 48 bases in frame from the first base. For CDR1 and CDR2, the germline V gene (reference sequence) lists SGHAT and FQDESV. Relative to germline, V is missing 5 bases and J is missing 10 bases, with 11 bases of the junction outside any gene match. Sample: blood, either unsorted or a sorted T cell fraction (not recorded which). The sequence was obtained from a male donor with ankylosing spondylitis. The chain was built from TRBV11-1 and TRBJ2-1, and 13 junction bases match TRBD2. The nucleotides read TGTGCCAGCAGCCACGGACTAGCGGGGGATCCCCAGGAGCAGTTCTTC. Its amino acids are CASSHGLAGDPQEQFF.